Shown below are 15 T cell receptor beta chains from a single sample sequenced in a study of early T cells in non-severe SARS-CoV-2 infection. TCRdb re-derived calls from the 5' RACE reads in MiXCR, one entry per CDR3 protein. The sample includes about 30,000 distinct CDR3 sequences, 3.9% of them seen just once. The specimen was whole blood. The receptors originated from an adult who was a healthcare worker with PCR-confirmed SARS-CoV-2 infection or an uninfected control (not recorded which).

Ten or more counts support this clonotype. The rearrangement joins TRBV2 to TRBJ2-3; D ambiguous. The CDR3 totals 10 residues. Germline lookup yields CDR1 SNHLY and CDR2 FYNNEI. V dropped 8 bases and J dropped 9 bases, with 9 bases sitting between them. The CDR3 DNA reads TGTGCCAGCGCGGATGCAACGCAGTATTTT. Encoded protein: CASADATQYF.

This clonotype was observed a few times. The chain couples TRBV29-1 to TRBJ2-3; weak D call: TRBD2 (6 bases). This CDR3 has 15 residues. The germline V and J ends were trimmed by 4 bases and 5 bases, with 19 bases remaining between them. Per the germline V gene, CDR1 is SQVTM and CDR2 is ANQGSEA. In DNA, the CDR3 is TGCAGCGTTGGGGGAGGTAGCGGATCCCTAGATACGCAGTATTTT. Amino acid sequence: CSVGGGSGSLDTQYF.

For the CDR3, the DNA is TGCGCCAGCAGCTTGGAGGCAGTTGTTTCTGGAAACACCATATATTTT. This codes for CASSLEAVVSGNTIYF. The chain combines TRBV5-1 with TRBJ1-3; D is unclear. Trimming stripped 0 bases from V and 1 base from J, with 11 bases between. Per germline, CDR1 SGHRS and CDR2 YFSETQ. This CDR3 has 16 residues.

This clonotype has more than one count but fewer than ten. This chain joins TRBV19 and TRBJ2-5, with D possibly matching TRBD1 (5 bases). Trimming took off 3 bases at V and 3 bases at J, with 20 bases between the two ends. The CDR3 is 17 residues long. Looked up from germline, CDR1 is LNHDA and CDR2 is SQIVND (reference sequence). CDR3 amino acids: CASSILGRGHGKETQYF. CDR3 sequence (DNA): TGTGCCAGTAGTATTCTTGGCCGCGGACACGGAAAAGAGACCCAGTACTTC.

The chain employs TRBV11-2 and TRBJ1-5; 12 bases line up with TRBD1. Germline V gene data show CDR1 as SGHAT and CDR2 as FQNNGV. This CDR3 is built from 16 residues. Trimming cost V 5 bases and J 2 bases; bases outside gene matches: 4. CDR3 region: CASSGTGGKGNQPQHF. The DNA of the CDR3 is TGTGCCAGCAGCGGGACAGGGGGCAAGGGCAATCAGCCCCAGCATTTT. Complete variable domain (other parts from reference TRBV11-2 and TRBJ1-5): EAGVAQSPRYKIIEKRQSVAFWCNPISGHATLYWYQQILGQGPKLLIQFQNNGVVDDSQLPKDRFSAERLKGVDSTLKIQPAKLEDSAVYLCASSGTGGKGNQPQHFGDGTRLSIL.

This clonotype occurred many times. The gene calls are TRBV5-1 and TRBJ2-7; 13 bases map to TRBD2. Unmatched junction bases numbered 2, after V lost 1 base and J lost 4 bases. The germline V gene has CDR1 SGHRS and CDR2 YFSETQ. There are 15 residues in the CDR3. CDR3 nucleotide sequence: TGCGCCAGCAGCTTGCAGGGACTAGCGGGGTACGAGCAGTACTTC. This encodes CASSLQGLAGYEQYF. The variable domain in full, with the rest retrieved from reference TRBV5-1 and TRBJ2-7, is KAGVTQTPRYLIKTRGQQVTLSCSPISGHRSVSWYQQTPGQGLQFLFEYFSETQRNKGNFPGRFSGRQFSNSRSEMNVSTLELGDSALYLCASSLQGLAGYEQYFGPGTRLTVT.

Ten or more counts support this clonotype. Sequence at one end of the junction differs from germline and may be a read error. The chain joins TRBV11-2 to TRBJ2-7; 13 nucleotides agree with TRBD2. The germline CDR1 and CDR2 sequences are SGHAT and FQNNGV. The CDR3 spans 14 residues. CDR3 loop: CASSPGLAGVLGVF. The DNA of the CDR3 is TGTGCCAGCAGCCCCGGACTAGCGGGGGTACTAGGTGTCTTC.

This clonotype was counted at least ten times. The V and J genes are TRBV7-9 and TRBJ1-6, with a weak D call TRBD1 (6 bases). V dropped 7 bases and J dropped 7 bases, with 14 bases sitting between them. CDR1 and CDR2 (germline): SEHNR, FQNEAQ (reference sequence). The CDR3 loop spans 14 amino acids. The chain's CDR3 is CASKTPGQNSPLHF. CDR3 sequence (DNA): TGTGCCAGCAAAACTCCGGGACAAAATTCACCCCTCCACTTT.

This clonotype was seen ten or more times. The J gene is TRBJ1-3, the V gene TRBV20-1; D not certain. Trimming took off 6 bases at V and 4 bases at J, with 13 bases between the two ends. Germline values: CDR1 DFQATT, CDR2 SNEGSKA (reference sequence). This CDR3 comprises 13 residues. The CDR3 loop reads CSATPRVGNTIYF. The CDR3 nucleotides are TGCAGTGCCACCCCTCGAGTCGGAAACACCATATATTTT.

In this sample, this clonotype turned up many times. Compared with germline, one end of the junction differs, possibly owing to a read error. J is TRBJ2-5 and V is TRBV7-6; TRBD2 matches 13 bases. Looked up from germline, CDR1 is SGHVS and CDR2 is FNYEAQ. The CDR3 spans 14 residues. The CDR3 sequence: CASSSITSGGDTHF. As DNA, the CDR3 is TGTGCCAGCAGCTCCATTACTAGCGGGGGGGATACCCACTTC.

This clonotype has at least ten counts. The rearrangement links TRBV7-2 to TRBJ2-7; D call uncertain. Germline V gene lookup returns CDR1 SGHTA and CDR2 FQGNSA. Trimming pared 3 bases from V and 2 bases from J, leaving 2 bases between. The CDR3 spans 11 residues. CDR3 nucleotide sequence: TGTGCCAGCAGCTTTGCCTACGAGCAGTACTTC. Translating it yields CASSFAYEQYF.

By sample share, this clonotype is medium-sized. The V gene is TRBV9, the J gene TRBJ2-3; TRBD2 aligns across 8 bases. Unmatched junction bases numbered 8, after V lost 6 bases and J lost 8 bases. The CDR3 covers 13 residues. CDR1 is SGDLS, CDR2 YYNGEE, per germline. The CDR3 loop is CASIGAGETTQYF. CDR3 bases: TGTGCCAGCATAGGAGCGGGAGAGACTACGCAGTATTTT.

This clonotype was recorded at least ten times. The chain uses TRBV30 and TRBJ2-4; 8 bases fit TRBD2. The CDR3 loop spans 13 amino acids. Per the germline V gene, CDR1 is GTSNPN and CDR2 is SVGIG (reference sequence). V lost 4 bases, J lost 6 bases, and 5 bases stayed unmatched. The CDR3 region has the DNA TGTGCCTGGACGGGGGGGCCGGGAAACATTCAGTACTTC. Encoded protein: CAWTGGPGNIQYF.

This clonotype was found many times. V and J are TRBV19 and TRBJ1-1; TRBD1 matches 8 bases. With 4 bases clipped from V and 5 bases from J, the junction kept 6 bases outside the gene matches. The CDR3 is made up of 14 amino acids. The germline gives CDR1 LNHDA, CDR2 SQIVND (reference sequence). Written as DNA, the CDR3 is TGTGCCAGTAGTACAACAGGGGGAGGAACTGAAGCTTTCTTT. It is translated as CASSTTGGGTEAFF.

The J gene is TRBJ2-2, the V gene TRBV20-1, with D tentatively TRBD1 or TRBD2 (5 bases each). The CDR3 extends over 13 amino acids. Germline V CDR1 and CDR2: DFQATT, SNEGSKA (reference sequence). V lost 5 bases, J lost 4 bases, and 11 bases lay in between. The CDR3 region has the DNA TGCAGTGCTGTTACGAGGGGCACCGGGGAGCTGTTTTTT. As protein: CSAVTRGTGELFF.